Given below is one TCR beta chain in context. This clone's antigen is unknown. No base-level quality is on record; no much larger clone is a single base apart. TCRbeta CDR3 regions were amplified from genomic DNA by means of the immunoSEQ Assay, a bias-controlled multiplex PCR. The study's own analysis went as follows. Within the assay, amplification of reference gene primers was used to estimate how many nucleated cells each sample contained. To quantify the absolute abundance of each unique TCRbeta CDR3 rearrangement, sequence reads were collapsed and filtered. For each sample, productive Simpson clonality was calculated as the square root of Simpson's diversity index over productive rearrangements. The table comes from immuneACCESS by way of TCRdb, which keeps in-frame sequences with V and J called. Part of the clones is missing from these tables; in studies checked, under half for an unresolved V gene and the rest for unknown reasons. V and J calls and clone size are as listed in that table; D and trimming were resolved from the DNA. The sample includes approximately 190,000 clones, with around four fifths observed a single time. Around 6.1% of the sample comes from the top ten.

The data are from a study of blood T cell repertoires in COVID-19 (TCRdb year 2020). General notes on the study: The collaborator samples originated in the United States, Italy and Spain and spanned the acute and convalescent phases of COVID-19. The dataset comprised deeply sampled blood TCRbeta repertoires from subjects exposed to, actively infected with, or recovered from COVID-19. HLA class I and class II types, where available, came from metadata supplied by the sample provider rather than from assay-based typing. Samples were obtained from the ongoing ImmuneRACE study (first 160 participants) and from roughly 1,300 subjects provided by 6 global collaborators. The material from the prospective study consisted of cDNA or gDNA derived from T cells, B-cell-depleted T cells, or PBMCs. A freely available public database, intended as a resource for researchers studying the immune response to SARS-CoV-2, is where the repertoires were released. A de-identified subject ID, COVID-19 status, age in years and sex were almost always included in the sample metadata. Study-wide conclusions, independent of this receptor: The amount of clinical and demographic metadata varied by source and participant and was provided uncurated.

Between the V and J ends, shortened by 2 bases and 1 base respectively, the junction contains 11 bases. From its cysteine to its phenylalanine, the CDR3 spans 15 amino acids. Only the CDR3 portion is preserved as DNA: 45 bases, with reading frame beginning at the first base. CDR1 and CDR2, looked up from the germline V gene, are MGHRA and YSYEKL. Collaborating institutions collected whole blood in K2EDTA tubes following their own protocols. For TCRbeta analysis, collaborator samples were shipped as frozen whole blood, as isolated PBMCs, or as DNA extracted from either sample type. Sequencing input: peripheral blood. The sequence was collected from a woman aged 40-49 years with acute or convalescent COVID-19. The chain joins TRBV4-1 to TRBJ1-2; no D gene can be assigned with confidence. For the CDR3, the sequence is CASSQSSRNNYGYTF. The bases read TGCGCCAGCAGCCAAAGTAGCAGAAATAACTATGGCTACACCTTC.